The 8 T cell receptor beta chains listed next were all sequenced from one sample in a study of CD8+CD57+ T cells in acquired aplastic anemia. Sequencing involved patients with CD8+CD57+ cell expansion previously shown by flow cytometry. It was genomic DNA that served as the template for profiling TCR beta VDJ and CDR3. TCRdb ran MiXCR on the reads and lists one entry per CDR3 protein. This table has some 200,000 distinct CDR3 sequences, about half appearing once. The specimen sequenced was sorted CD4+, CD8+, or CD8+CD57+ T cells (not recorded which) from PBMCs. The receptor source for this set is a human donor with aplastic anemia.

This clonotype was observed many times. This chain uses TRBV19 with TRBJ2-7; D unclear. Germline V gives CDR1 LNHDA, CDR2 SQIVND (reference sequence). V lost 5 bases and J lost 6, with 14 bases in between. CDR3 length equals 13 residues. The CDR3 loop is CASSARTPGEQYF. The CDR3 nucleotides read TGTGCCAGTAGTGCTAGGACCCCAGGCGAGCAGTACTTC.

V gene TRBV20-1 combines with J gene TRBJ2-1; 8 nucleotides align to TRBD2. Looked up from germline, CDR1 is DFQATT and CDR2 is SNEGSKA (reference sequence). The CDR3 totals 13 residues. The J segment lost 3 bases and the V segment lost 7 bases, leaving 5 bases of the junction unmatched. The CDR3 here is CSGGAGGYNEQFF. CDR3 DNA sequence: TGCAGTGGCGGGGCGGGGGGCTACAATGAGCAGTTCTTC.

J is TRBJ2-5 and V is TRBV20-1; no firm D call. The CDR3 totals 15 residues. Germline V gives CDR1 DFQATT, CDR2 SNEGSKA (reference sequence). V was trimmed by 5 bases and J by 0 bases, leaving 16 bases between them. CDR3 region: CSAPIARWYQETQYF. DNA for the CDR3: TGCAGTGCTCCTATCGCTAGGTGGTACCAAGAGACCCAGTACTTC.

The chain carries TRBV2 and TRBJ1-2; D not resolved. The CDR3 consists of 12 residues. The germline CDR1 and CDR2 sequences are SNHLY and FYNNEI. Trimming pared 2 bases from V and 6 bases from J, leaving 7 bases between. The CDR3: CASSERMHGYTF. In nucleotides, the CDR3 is TGTGCCAGCAGTGAACGGATGCATGGCTACACCTTC.

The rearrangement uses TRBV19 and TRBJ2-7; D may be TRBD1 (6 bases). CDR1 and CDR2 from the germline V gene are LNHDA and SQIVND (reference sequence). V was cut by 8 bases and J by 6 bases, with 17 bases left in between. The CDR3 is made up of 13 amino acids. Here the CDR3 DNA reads TGTGCCAGTGGGCTTCCAGGGGCCATCGAGCAGTACTTC. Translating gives CASGLPGAIEQYF. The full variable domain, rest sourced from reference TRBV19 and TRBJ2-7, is DGGITQSPKYLFRKEGQNVTLSCEQNLNHDAMYWYRQDPGQGLRLIYYSQIVNDFQKGDIAEGYSVSREKKESFPLTVTSAQKNPTAFYLCASGLPGAIEQYFGPGTRLTVT.

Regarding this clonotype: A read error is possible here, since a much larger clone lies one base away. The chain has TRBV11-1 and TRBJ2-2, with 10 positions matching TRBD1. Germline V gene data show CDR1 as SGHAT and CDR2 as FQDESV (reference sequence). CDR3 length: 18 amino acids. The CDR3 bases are TGTGCCAGCAGCCCTTTATCCGGACAGGGGGAGAACACCGGGGAGCTGCTTTTT. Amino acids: CASSPLSGQGENTGELLF.

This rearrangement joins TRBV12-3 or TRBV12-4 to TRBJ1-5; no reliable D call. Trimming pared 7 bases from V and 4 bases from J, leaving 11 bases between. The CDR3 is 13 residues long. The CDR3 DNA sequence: TGTGCCAGCAACAGCGGGGTTAATCAGCCCCAGCATTTT. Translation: CASNSGVNQPQHF.

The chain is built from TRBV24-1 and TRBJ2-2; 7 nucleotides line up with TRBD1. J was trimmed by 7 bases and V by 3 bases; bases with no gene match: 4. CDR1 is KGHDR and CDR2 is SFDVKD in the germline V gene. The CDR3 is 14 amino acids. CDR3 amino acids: CATSDVSGGGELFF. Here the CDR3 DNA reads TGTGCCACCAGTGATGTTTCAGGGGGCGGGGAGCTGTTTTTT.